The present entry profiles one T cell receptor (beta chain) with its context. This clonotype came up a few times. This receptor's antigen is unknown. The record has no base qualities; no much larger clone is one base away. Between the V and J ends, shortened by 1 base and 7 bases respectively, the junction contains 18 bases. CDR1 and CDR2 are drawn from the germline V gene: SGHRS, YFSETQ. The CDR3, from cysteine to phenylalanine, totals 15 residues. The DNA shown is the 45-base CDR3, in frame from base 1. Sequenced using an Illumina HiSeq 2500. Quantitative 5'-RACE with molecular barcodes was used to prepare TCR beta libraries. For the original study's pipeline: A new computational method, built on a probabilistic model of VDJ rearrangement, was used to identify disease-linked TCR variants. Through fastp at Q25 and MiXCR, TCRdb rebuilt clones from the public reads, retaining in-frame beta chains. Entries that share a CDR3 protein sequence are merged under the most common genes and DNA. TCRdb, rather than the study authors, made the V and J calls. The sample table shows approximately 350,000 distinct CDR3 sequences, and 14% to 15% are seen once. The ten top clones hold approximately 1.1% of the sample.

This specimen comes from a study of CD8 T cells in ankylosing spondylitis (dated by TCRdb to 2016 to 2017). Regarding the complete study: The study profiled T cell receptor beta repertoires in healthy donors and ankylosing spondylitis patients to find disease-linked TCR variants. Peripheral blood was sampled, and synovial fluid was also collected from ankylosing spondylitis patients. The full study cohort comprised 25 ankylosing spondylitis patients and about a hundred healthy donors.

Overall study outcomes, separate from this receptor: Some TCR beta motif variants had previously been reported in synovial fluid and blood of reactive arthritis patients, which suggested common disease-initiation mechanisms. A TCR beta motif of fewer than 10 highly homologous amino acid variants appeared characteristic of blood from ankylosing spondylitis patients. The disease-linked clones showed a CD8+ phenotype and occurred at relatively low frequencies in peripheral blood. The disease-linked clones were reported as significantly enriched in matched synovial fluid samples from ankylosing spondylitis patients.

Material: blood, either unsorted or a sorted T cell fraction (not recorded which). The sequence was obtained from a male donor with ankylosing spondylitis or in good health (not recorded which). The chain couples TRBV5-1 to TRBJ2-7, with an unclear D gene assignment. This receptor has the CDR3 CASSLRSLVPREQYF. The DNA sequence follows: TGCGCCAGCAGCTTGAGGTCGCTAGTACCTCGGGAGCAGTACTTC.